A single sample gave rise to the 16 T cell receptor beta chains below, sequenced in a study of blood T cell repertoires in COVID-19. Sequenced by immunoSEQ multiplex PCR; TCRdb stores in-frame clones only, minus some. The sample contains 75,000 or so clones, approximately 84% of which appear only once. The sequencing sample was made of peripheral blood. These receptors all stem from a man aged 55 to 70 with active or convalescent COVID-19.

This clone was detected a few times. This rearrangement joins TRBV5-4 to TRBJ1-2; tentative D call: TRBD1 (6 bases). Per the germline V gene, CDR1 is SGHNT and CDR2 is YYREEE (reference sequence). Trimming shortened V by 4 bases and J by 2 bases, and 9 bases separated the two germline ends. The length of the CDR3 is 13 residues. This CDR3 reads CASSVDRNYGYTF. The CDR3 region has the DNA TGTGCCAGCAGCGTGGACAGAAACTATGGCTACACCTTC.

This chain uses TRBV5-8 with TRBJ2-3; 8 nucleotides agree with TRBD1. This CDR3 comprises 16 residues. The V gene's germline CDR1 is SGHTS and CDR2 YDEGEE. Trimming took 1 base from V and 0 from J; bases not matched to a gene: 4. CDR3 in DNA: TGTGCCAGCAGCTTGAACAGGGGGACTAGCACAGATACGCAGTATTTT. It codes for CASSLNRGTSTDTQYF.

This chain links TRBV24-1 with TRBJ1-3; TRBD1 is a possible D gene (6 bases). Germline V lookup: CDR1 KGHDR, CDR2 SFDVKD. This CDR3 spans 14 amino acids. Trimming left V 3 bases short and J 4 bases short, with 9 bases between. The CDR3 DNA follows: TGTGCCACCAGTGATCCTGACAGGGGAAACACCATATATTTT. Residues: CATSDPDRGNTIYF.

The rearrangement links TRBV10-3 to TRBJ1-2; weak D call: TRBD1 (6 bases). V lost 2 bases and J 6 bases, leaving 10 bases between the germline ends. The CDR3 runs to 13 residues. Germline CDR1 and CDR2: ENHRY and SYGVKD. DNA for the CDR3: TGTGCCATCAGTGAGGGGCCAGGGGATGGCTACACCTTC. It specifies CAISEGPGDGYTF.

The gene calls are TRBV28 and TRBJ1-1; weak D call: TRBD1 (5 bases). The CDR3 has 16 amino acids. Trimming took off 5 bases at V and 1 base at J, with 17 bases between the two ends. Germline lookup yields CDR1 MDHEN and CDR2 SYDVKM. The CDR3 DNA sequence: TGTGCCAGCAGTATATTACAGGAATCGAAGAACACTGAAGCTTTCTTT. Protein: CASSILQESKNTEAFF.

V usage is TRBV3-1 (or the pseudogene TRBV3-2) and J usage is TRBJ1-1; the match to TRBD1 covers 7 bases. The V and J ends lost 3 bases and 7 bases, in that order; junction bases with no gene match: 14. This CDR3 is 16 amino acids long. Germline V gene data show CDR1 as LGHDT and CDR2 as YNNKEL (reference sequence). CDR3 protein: CASSHPRSRGLGEAFF. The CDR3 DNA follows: TGTGCCAGCAGCCACCCACGATCGAGGGGGCTGGGTGAAGCTTTCTTT.

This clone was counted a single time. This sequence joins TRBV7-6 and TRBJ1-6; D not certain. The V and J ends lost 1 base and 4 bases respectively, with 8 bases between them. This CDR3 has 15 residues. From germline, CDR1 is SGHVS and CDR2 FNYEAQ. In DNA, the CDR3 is TGTGCCAGCAGCTTAGTGGGAGGGTATAATTCACCCCTCCACTTT. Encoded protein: CASSLVGGYNSPLHF.

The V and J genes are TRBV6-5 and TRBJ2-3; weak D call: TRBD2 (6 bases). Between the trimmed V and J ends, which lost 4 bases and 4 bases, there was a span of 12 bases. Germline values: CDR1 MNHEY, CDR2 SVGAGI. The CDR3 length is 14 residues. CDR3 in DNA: TGTGCCAGCAGTTGGGGGTCGGGAGCAGATACGCAGTATTTT. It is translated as CASSWGSGADTQYF.

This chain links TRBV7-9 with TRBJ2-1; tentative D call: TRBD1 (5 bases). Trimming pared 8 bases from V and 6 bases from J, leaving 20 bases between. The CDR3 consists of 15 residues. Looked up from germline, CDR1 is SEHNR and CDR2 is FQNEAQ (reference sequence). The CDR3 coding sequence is TGTGCCAGCTCCCATAGGACCCGAAGGGGCAATGAGCAGTTCTTC. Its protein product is CASSHRTRRGNEQFF.

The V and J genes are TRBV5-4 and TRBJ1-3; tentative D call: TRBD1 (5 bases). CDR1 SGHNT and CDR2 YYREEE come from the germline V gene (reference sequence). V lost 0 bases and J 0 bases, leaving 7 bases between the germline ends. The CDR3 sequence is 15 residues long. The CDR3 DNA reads TGTGCCAGCAGCTTGGGGACACACTCTGGAAACACCATATATTTT. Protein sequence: CASSLGTHSGNTIYF.

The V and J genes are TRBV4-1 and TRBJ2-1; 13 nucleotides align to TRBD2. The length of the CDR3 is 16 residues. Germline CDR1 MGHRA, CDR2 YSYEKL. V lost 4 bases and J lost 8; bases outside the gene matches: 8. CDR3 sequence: CASSLSGTSGVDEQFF. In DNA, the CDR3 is TGCGCCAGCAGCCTTTCCGGGACTAGCGGGGTGGATGAGCAGTTCTTC.

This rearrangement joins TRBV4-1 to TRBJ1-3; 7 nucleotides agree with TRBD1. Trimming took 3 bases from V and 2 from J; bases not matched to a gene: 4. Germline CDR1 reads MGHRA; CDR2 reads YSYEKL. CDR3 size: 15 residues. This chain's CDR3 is CASSQRQGPGNTIYF. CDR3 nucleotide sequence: TGCGCCAGCAGCCAGAGACAGGGACCTGGAAACACCATATATTTT.

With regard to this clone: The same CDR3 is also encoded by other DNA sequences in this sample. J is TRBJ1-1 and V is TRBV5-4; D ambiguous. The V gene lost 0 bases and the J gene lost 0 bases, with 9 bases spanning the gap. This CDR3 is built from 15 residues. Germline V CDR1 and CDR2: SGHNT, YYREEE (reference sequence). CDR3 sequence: CASSLEAGMNTEAFF. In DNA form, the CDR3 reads TGTGCCAGCAGCTTGGAGGCCGGGATGAACACTGAAGCTTTCTTT.

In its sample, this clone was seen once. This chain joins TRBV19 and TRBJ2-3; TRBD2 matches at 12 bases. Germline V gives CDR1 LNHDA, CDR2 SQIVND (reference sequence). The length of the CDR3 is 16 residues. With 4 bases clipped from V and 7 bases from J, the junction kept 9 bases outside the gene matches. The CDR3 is CASSTGLAGFYHTQYF. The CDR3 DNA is TGTGCCAGTAGTACGGGACTAGCGGGCTTTTATCATACGCAGTATTTT. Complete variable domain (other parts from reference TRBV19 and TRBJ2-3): DGGITQSPKYLFRKEGQNVTLSCEQNLNHDAMYWYRQDPGQGLRLIYYSQIVNDFQKGDIAEGYSVSREKKESFPLTVTSAQKNPTAFYLCASSTGLAGFYHTQYFGPGTRLTVL.

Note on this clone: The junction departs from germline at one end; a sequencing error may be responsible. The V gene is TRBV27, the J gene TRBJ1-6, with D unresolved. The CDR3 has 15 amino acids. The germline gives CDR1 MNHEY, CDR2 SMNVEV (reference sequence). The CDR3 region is CASLSLGAYNSPLHF. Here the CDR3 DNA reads TGTGCCAGCCTTTCACTGGGAGCTTATAACTCACCCCTCCACTTT.

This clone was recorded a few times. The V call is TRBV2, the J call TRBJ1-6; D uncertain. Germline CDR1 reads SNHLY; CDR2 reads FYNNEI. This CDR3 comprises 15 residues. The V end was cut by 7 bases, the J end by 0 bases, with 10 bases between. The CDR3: CASNQYSSYNSPLHF. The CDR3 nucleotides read TGTGCCAGCAATCAATATAGCTCCTATAATTCACCCCTCCACTTT.